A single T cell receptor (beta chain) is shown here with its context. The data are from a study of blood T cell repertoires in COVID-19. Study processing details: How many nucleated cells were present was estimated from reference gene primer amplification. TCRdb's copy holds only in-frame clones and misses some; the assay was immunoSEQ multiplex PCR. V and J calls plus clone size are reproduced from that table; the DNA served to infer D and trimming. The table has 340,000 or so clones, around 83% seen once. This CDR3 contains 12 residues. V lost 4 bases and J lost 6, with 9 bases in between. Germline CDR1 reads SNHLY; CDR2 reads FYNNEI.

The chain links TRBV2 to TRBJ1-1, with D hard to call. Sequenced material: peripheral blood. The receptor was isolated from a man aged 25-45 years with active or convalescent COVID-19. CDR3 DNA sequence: TGTGCCAGCAGTGCCCGGTCCGCTGAAGCTTTCTTT. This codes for CASSARSAEAFF.